The TCR beta chain under discussion was sequenced for a study of T cells after yellow fever vaccination. TCRdb used MiXCR to reprocess the 5' RACE reads, holding one entry per CDR3 protein. The sample shows 100,000 to 150,000 distinct CDR3 sequences, 8% to 10% of them seen only once. With 4 bases removed from V and 0 bases from J, the gap between germline ends came to 16 bases. The CDR3 runs 17 residues. Germline CDR1 and CDR2: LNHDA and SQIVND (reference sequence). General study points: Clonotypes shared by both compartments, CD4 and CD8, made up a small share. Among primary-vaccination clones, most reappeared after the booster, at approximately 96% for CD4 and around 90% for CD8.

This clonotype was counted at least ten times. What it binds is unknown. The clonotype was recovered from a man between 18 and 29 years old who received the YFV17D yellow fever vaccine. The rearrangement links TRBV19 to TRBJ2-4; weak D call: TRBD1 (6 bases). The sequencing used CD8+ T cells sorted from PBMCs, collected on the day of the yellow fever booster vaccination. CDR3 loop: CASSTDNRVLAKNIQYF. The CDR3 DNA reads TGTGCCAGTAGTACAGACAACAGGGTGCTAGCCAAAAACATTCAGTACTTC. Full variable domain (missing parts from reference TRBV19 and TRBJ2-4): DGGITQSPKYLFRKEGQNVTLSCEQNLNHDAMYWYRQDPGQGLRLIYYSQIVNDFQKGDIAEGYSVSREKKESFPLTVTSAQKNPTAFYLCASSTDNRVLAKNIQYFGAGTRLSVL.